A single sample is the source of the 6 T cell receptor beta chains below, sequenced in a study of blood T cell repertoires in COVID-19 (dated by TCRdb to about 2020). The receptor library was made with the immunoSEQ multiplex PCR assay. Not all clones reach the TCRdb copy of this immuneACCESS table, which keeps in-frame sequences only. Checked studies attribute under half of the gap to unresolved V genes and leave the rest unexplained. Here the sample has 130,000 to 150,000 clones; approximately 90% occur a single time. Approximately 0.95% of the sample comes from the top ten. The material sequenced was peripheral blood. These receptors all come from a woman aged 50 to 65 with acute or convalescent COVID-19.

The rearrangement links TRBV6-6 to TRBJ1-6, with no clear D. The CDR3 is made up of 16 amino acids. Germline CDR1 MNHNY, CDR2 SVGAGI (reference sequence). V was shortened by 0 bases and J by 7 bases, with 13 bases between the two germline ends. This CDR3 is CASSYSGEGRNSPLHF. CDR3 bases: TGTGCCAGCAGTTACTCCGGGGAAGGGCGGAATTCACCCCTCCACTTT.

This clone was recorded once. V gene TRBV6-5 combines with J gene TRBJ1-5, with D possibly matching TRBD1 (6 bases). Germline values: CDR1 MNHEY, CDR2 SVGAGI. CDR3 size: 14 residues. V lost 4 bases to trimming and J lost 5 bases, with 12 bases between them. The CDR3 sequence is CASSSRSGDQPQHF. The CDR3 DNA sequence: TGTGCCAGCAGTTCCAGGTCAGGGGATCAGCCCCAGCATTTT.

The chain links TRBV7-6 to TRBJ2-5; weak D call: TRBD2 (5 bases). CDR3 length equals 14 residues. Germline V gene data show CDR1 as SGHVS and CDR2 as FNYEAQ. Trimming stripped 1 base from V and 7 bases from J, with 13 bases between. The CDR3 spells CASSLDSLAGTQYF. In DNA, the CDR3 is TGTGCCAGCAGCTTAGACAGCCTCGCGGGGACCCAGTACTTC.

The chain links TRBV7-9 to TRBJ1-2; 9 nucleotides agree with TRBD1. The CDR3 consists of 15 residues. The V and J ends lost 5 bases and 4 bases, in that order; junction bases with no gene match: 8. Germline CDR1 reads SEHNR; CDR2 reads FQNEAQ (reference sequence). CDR3 DNA sequence: TGTGCCAGCAGCCTTACCGGGACAGGGATCTATGGCTACACCTTC. It yields the protein CASSLTGTGIYGYTF.

V usage is TRBV7-3 and J usage is TRBJ2-3, with D perhaps matching TRBD2 (6 bases). The V gene lost 3 bases and the J gene lost 0 bases, with 13 bases spanning the gap. CDR1 and CDR2 from the germline V gene are SGHTA and FQGTGA. The CDR3 has 16 amino acids. For the CDR3, the DNA is TGTGCCAGCAGCTTGGCGACTAGTTTTAGCACAGATACGCAGTATTTT. It is translated as CASSLATSFSTDTQYF.

The V and J genes are TRBV2 and TRBJ1-2, with D possibly TRBD1 on 6 matching bases. The CDR3 is 13 residues long. V lost 7 bases, J lost 8 bases, and 17 bases lay in between. The germline gives CDR1 SNHLY, CDR2 FYNNEI. This chain's CDR3 is CASMLQGAGGYTF. CDR3 coding DNA: TGTGCCAGCATGCTACAGGGAGCTGGGGGCTACACCTTC.